This T cell receptor beta chain originates from a study of cytomegalovirus exposure and HLA in healthy donors. 13 Jbeta primers and 60 Vbeta primers were used for the PCR. Method: immunoSEQ multiplex PCR; TCRdb's copy keeps in-frame clones and lacks some. The repertoire holds 200,000 or so clones, with roughly 80% as singletons. The CDR3 is made up of 13 amino acids. J lost 7 bases, V lost 4 bases, and 5 bases had no gene match. Germline CDR1 and CDR2: SGHKS and YYEKEE (reference sequence). The chain employs TRBV5-5 and TRBJ2-4; 7 bases map to TRBD1. The source material was PBMCs. The TCR comes from a man aged 50-59 years in good health and CMV-seronegative. CDR3 sequence reads: CASSVTGLNIQYF. As DNA, the CDR3 is TGTGCCAGCAGCGTGACAGGGTTGAACATTCAGTACTTC.